This T cell receptor (beta chain) was recorded in a study of blood T cell repertoires in COVID-19. Profiled with immunoSEQ multiplex PCR; TCRdb holds only in-frame clones, not every one. The table has roughly 130,000 clones, around 79% seen once. Seattle enrolled patients during active infection and tracked them longitudinally. Germline CDR1 is MNHEY and CDR2 is SMNVEV (reference sequence). The CDR3 totals 17 residues. J was trimmed by 6 bases and V by 4 bases; bases with no gene match: 12. The rearrangement uses TRBV27 and TRBJ1-6; 7 bases are a match to TRBD1. Sequenced sample: peripheral blood. The sequence derives from a woman aged 70-85 years with COVID-19, enrolled during active disease. CDR3 protein: CASSSPLRDSLNSPLHF. CDR3 in DNA: TGTGCCAGCAGTTCCCCCCTCCGGGACAGCCTTAATTCACCCCTCCACTTT.